These 20 T cell receptor beta chains were sequenced from one sample in a study of cytomegalovirus exposure and HLA in healthy donors. The PCR made use of 60 Vbeta and 13 Jbeta primers. Profiling relied on immunoSEQ multiplex PCR, and the TCRdb table lists in-frame clones only, not all of them. Altogether some 150,000 clones are present, 87% being singletons, with the ten largest covering about 0.85%. Sequenced sample: PBMCs. The receptors stem from a woman aged 25 to 39 in good health and CMV-seronegative.

V usage is TRBV7-6 and J usage is TRBJ1-3; D ambiguous. In germline, CDR1 is SGHVS, CDR2 FNYEAQ. V was shortened by 1 base and J by 8 bases, with 12 bases between the two germline ends. CDR3 length: 14 residues. CDR3 bases: TGTGCCAGCAGCTTAGGCCCCCGAGGAGACACCATATATTTT. The encoded protein is CASSLGPRGDTIYF.

The chain combines TRBV11-2 with TRBJ2-7; 7 positions match TRBD1. CDR1 and CDR2 from the germline V gene are SGHAT and FQNNGV. The V gene end was trimmed by 0 bases and the J gene end by 4 bases; junction bases not matched to a gene: 3. The CDR3 consists of 14 residues. The CDR3 DNA is TGTGCCAGCAGCTTAGATGCGACAGGGTACGAGCAGTACTTC. It encodes CASSLDATGYEQYF.

Concerning this clone itself: Other nucleotide sequences from this sample produce the same CDR3. The CDR3, as DNA: TGTGCCAGCAGCTTACTTTCTGAGGAGACCCAGTACTTC. Translation gives CASSLLSEETQYF. V usage is TRBV27 and J usage is TRBJ2-5, with D unclear. The V end lost 6 bases, the J end lost 5 bases, and 13 bases lay between the germline ends. CDR1 MNHEY and CDR2 SMNVEV come from the germline V gene (reference sequence). The CDR3 contains 13 residues.

The table lists this clone with a count of one. A read error may produce the germline difference seen at one junction end. The chain carries TRBV7-9 and TRBJ2-1; 7 bases map to TRBD1. This CDR3 spans 15 amino acids. Per the germline V gene, CDR1 is SEHNR and CDR2 is FQNEAQ (reference sequence). The CDR3 spells CTSSLAQGLHNEQFF. Written as DNA, the CDR3 is TGTACCAGCAGCTTAGCACAGGGGCTCCACAATGAGCAGTTCTTC.

The rearrangement links TRBV6-5 to TRBJ2-7; 9 bases are shared with TRBD1. V shed 4 bases and J 5 bases; nucleotides not matched to a gene: 12. This CDR3 contains 16 residues. CDR1 and CDR2 from the germline V gene are MNHEY and SVGAGI. The CDR3 sequence is CASSSPGQGGGDEQYF. CDR3 DNA sequence: TGTGCCAGCAGTTCTCCGGGACAGGGAGGTGGGGACGAGCAGTACTTC.

The chain joins TRBV27 to TRBJ2-3, with a possible D match to TRBD1 (5 bases). The germline V gene encodes CDR1 MNHEY and CDR2 SMNVEV (reference sequence). The CDR3 has 15 residues. V lost 7 bases and J 2 bases, leaving 16 bases between the germline ends. The CDR3 sequence: CASTNMGLNTDTQYF. CDR3 sequence (DNA): TGTGCCAGCACCAACATGGGGCTGAACACAGATACGCAGTATTTT.

The V call is TRBV18, the J call TRBJ2-3; 7 nucleotides line up with TRBD1. The V and J ends lost 1 base and 2 bases, in that order; junction bases with no gene match: 6. CDR1 KGHSH and CDR2 LQKENI come from the germline V gene. The CDR3 spans 16 residues. CDR3 in DNA: TGTGCCAGCTCACCACTGACAGGGACCGTCACAGATACGCAGTATTTT. It yields the protein CASSPLTGTVTDTQYF.

This chain links TRBV4-2 with TRBJ2-7; D is possibly TRBD1 (7 bases). The CDR3 contains 14 residues. CDR1 and CDR2 (germline): LGHNA, YNFKEQ. V lost 5 bases and J 6 bases, leaving 17 bases between the germline ends. CDR3 loop: CASSSDREASEQYF. The CDR3 DNA reads as TGTGCCAGCAGCAGCGACAGGGAGGCCAGCGAGCAGTACTTC.

V usage is TRBV5-1 and J usage is TRBJ2-2; 7 bases map to TRBD1. The CDR3 loop spans 16 amino acids. V lost 3 bases and J lost 2; bases outside the gene matches: 7. The V gene's germline CDR1 is SGHRS and CDR2 YFSETQ. The CDR3 protein is CASSSTGTANTGELFF. Written as DNA, the CDR3 is TGCGCCAGCAGCTCAACCGGGACAGCTAACACCGGGGAGCTGTTTTTT.

V usage is TRBV7-8 and J usage is TRBJ2-1, with 11 bases that match TRBD2. In germline, CDR1 is SGHVS, CDR2 FQNEAQ. The CDR3 covers 18 residues. V shed 0 bases and J 0 bases; nucleotides not matched to a gene: 4. The CDR3 DNA reads TGTGCCAGCAGCTTAGCGAGTCTAGCGGGAGGCTCCTACAATGAGCAGTTCTTC. This encodes CASSLASLAGGSYNEQFF.

The J gene is TRBJ2-2, the V gene TRBV7-9, with 8 bases aligning to TRBD1. The CDR3 has 16 amino acids. Unmatched junction bases numbered 9, after V lost 5 bases and J lost 4 bases. Germline assignment: CDR1 SEHNR and CDR2 FQNEAQ (reference sequence). CDR3 amino acids: CASSVMDRVATGELFF. For the CDR3, the DNA is TGTGCCAGCAGCGTAATGGACAGGGTGGCCACCGGGGAGCTGTTTTTT. The variable domain in full, with the rest retrieved from reference TRBV7-9 and TRBJ2-2, is DTGVSQNPRHKITKRGQNVTFRCDPISEHNRLYWYRQTLGQGPEFLTYFQNEAQLEKSRLLSDRFSAERPKGSFSTLEIQRTEQGDSAMYLCASSVMDRVATGELFFGEGSRLTVL.

This sequence joins TRBV7-8 and TRBJ1-1; D gene ambiguous. The CDR3 runs to 14 residues. Germline-derived CDR1 and CDR2 are SGHVS and FQNEAQ. The V end was cut by 1 base, the J end by 7 bases, with 13 bases between. The CDR3 nucleotides read TGTGCCAGCAGCTTAGAGGGAGGGTACGGTGAAGCTTTCTTT. It yields the protein CASSLEGGYGEAFF.

Here the CDR3 reads CASKEGPGDQETQYF. The CDR3 nucleotides read TGTGCCAGCAAGGAGGGCCCCGGGGACCAAGAGACCCAGTACTTC. The V call is TRBV9, the J call TRBJ2-5; possible D gene TRBD2, 6 bases. This CDR3 region has 15 residues. CDR1 and CDR2 (germline): SGDLS, YYNGEE. V was trimmed by 6 bases and J by 0 bases, leaving 15 bases between them.

The V call is TRBV5-4, the J call TRBJ1-1; TRBD1 matches at 8 bases. V was pared by 0 bases and J by 1 base, with 2 bases of the junction left unmatched. The CDR3 contains 15 residues. Germline V gene data show CDR1 as SGHNT and CDR2 as YYREEE (reference sequence). The CDR3 reads CASSLDGQGNTEAFF. Written as DNA, the CDR3 is TGTGCCAGCAGCTTGGATGGACAGGGGAACACTGAAGCTTTCTTT.

This sequence joins TRBV6-1 and TRBJ1-1; TRBD1 might be the D (6 bases). CDR3 size: 14 residues. CDR1 MNHNS and CDR2 SASEGT come from the germline V gene. V was cut by 4 bases and J by 0 bases, with 9 bases left in between. DNA of the CDR3: TGTGCCAGCAGTGGGACAGAAATGAACACTGAAGCTTTCTTT. It yields the protein CASSGTEMNTEAFF.

This clone has a handful of counts. The chain couples TRBV6-5 to TRBJ1-1; D not resolved. Germline CDR1 and CDR2: MNHEY and SVGAGI. Trimming removed 8 bases at V and 6 bases at J, with 19 bases between. CDR3 length: 14 residues. The CDR3 here is CASGGGSVMAEAFF. The CDR3 DNA is TGTGCCAGCGGAGGTGGCAGCGTTATGGCTGAAGCTTTCTTT.

This chain links TRBV5-6 with TRBJ2-5; weak D call: TRBD2 (5 bases). CDR1 is SGHDT, CDR2 YYEEEE, per germline. Trimming took 2 bases from V and 5 from J, leaving 13 bases between them. The CDR3 extends over 14 amino acids. CDR3 in amino acids: CASSFFGVGETQYF. The CDR3 coding sequence is TGTGCCAGCAGCTTCTTCGGGGTAGGGGAGACCCAGTACTTC.

V usage is TRBV14 and J usage is TRBJ2-7; TRBD1 matches 7 bases. This CDR3 has 14 residues. V lost 4 bases and J lost 0; bases outside the gene matches: 3. Germline V gene sequence: CDR1 SGHDN, CDR2 FVKESK. DNA for the CDR3: TGTGCCAGCAGCCTACAGGGGCTCTCCTACGAGCAGTACTTC. Residues: CASSLQGLSYEQYF.

This chain uses TRBV28 with TRBJ2-5, with TRBD2 matching 12 bases. The CDR3 totals 14 residues. Trimming at V came to 8 bases and at J to 7 bases, leaving 8 bases not matched to a gene. Germline V CDR1 and CDR2: MDHEN, SYDVKM. The CDR3 DNA is TGTGCCAGCCAGCTAGCGGGAGGGCCCGGGACCCAGTACTTC. It yields the protein CASQLAGGPGTQYF.

V is TRBV29-1 and J is TRBJ2-2, with 7 bases that match TRBD1. Per the germline V gene, CDR1 is SQVTM and CDR2 is ANQGSEA. The CDR3 consists of 13 residues. Here the CDR3 DNA reads TGCAGTACCGGGACAGAGAACACCGGGGAGCTGTTTTTT. Translation: CSTGTENTGELFF.